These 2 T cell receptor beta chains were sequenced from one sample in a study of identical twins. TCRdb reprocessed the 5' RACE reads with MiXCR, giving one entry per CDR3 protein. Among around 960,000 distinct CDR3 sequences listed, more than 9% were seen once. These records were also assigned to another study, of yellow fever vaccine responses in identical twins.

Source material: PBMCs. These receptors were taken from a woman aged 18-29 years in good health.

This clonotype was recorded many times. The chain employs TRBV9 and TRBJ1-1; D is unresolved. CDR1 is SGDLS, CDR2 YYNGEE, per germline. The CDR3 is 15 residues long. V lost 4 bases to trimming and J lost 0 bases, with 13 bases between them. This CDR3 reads CASSTKTDLNTEAFF. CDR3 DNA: TGTGCCAGCAGCACAAAGACGGATCTGAACACTGAAGCTTTCTTT.

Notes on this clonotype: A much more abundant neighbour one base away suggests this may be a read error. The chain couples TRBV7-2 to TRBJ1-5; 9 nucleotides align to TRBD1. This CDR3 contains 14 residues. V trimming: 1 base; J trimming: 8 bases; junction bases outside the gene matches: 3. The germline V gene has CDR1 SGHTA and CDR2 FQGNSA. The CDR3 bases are TGTGCCAGCAGCTTAGACAGGGGGCTTAAGCCCCAGCATTTT. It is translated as CASSLDRGLKPQHF.